Shown below are 12 T cell receptor beta chains from a single sample sequenced in a study of T cell responses to AZD1222 COVID-19 vaccine. Method: immunoSEQ multiplex PCR; TCRdb's copy keeps in-frame clones and lacks some. The data hold about 180,000 clones, with about 90% observed a single time. The specimen was peripheral blood, collected 28 days after the second AZD1222 dose. The receptors originated from an adult who received the AZD1222 COVID-19 vaccine.

J is TRBJ1-1 and V is TRBV30; tentatively, D is TRBD1 (5 bases). V lost 5 bases, J lost 4 bases, and 14 bases lay in between. CDR1 GTSNPN and CDR2 SVGIG come from the germline V gene (reference sequence). This CDR3 is built from 13 residues. The CDR3 reads CAWARGVSTEAFF. CDR3 in DNA: TGTGCCTGGGCACGGGGGGTGAGCACTGAAGCTTTCTTT.

The chain carries TRBV5-4 and TRBJ1-2; 9 nucleotides line up with TRBD1. This CDR3 is 17 amino acids long. The junction had 9 bases not matched to a gene; V was cut back by 3 bases and J by 0 bases. The V gene's germline CDR1 is SGHNT and CDR2 YYREEE (reference sequence). The CDR3 nucleotides read TGTGCCAGCAGCTCGGGACAGGGAGCCACCACTAACTATGGCTACACCTTC. This translates into CASSSGQGATTNYGYTF.

This clone was picked up a small number of times. This chain connects TRBV9 to TRBJ1-3; D unresolved. Germline V CDR1 and CDR2: SGDLS, YYNGEE. V lost 4 bases and J 2 bases, leaving 4 bases between the germline ends. The CDR3 has 12 residues. Here the CDR3 reads CASSPPGNTIYF. CDR3 nucleotide sequence: TGTGCCAGCAGCCCGCCTGGAAACACCATATATTTT. The variable domain in full, completed from reference TRBV9 and TRBJ1-3, reads DSGVTQTPKHLITATGQRVTLRCSPRSGDLSVYWYQQSLDQGLQFLIQYYNGEERAKGNILERFSAQQFPDLHSELNLSSLELGDSALYFCASSPPGNTIYFGEGSWLTVV.

The chain links TRBV2 to TRBJ2-1; 9 nucleotides agree with TRBD2. Germline CDR1 is SNHLY and CDR2 is FYNNEI. The junction had 9 bases not matched to a gene; V was cut back by 7 bases and J by 2 bases. CDR3 length: 16 amino acids. CDR3 DNA sequence: TGTGCCAGCAAAGGAGCGGGGGGACTTCCCTACAATGAGCAGTTCTTC. Its translation: CASKGAGGLPYNEQFF.

This chain connects TRBV9 to TRBJ1-6; 8 bases fit TRBD1. The CDR3 is 15 amino acids. Per germline, CDR1 SGDLS and CDR2 YYNGEE. V shed 2 bases and J 9 bases; nucleotides not matched to a gene: 7. The CDR3 spells CASSVRDRLSSPLHF. Written as DNA, the CDR3 is TGTGCCAGCAGCGTGAGGGACAGGCTTAGTTCACCCCTCCACTTT.

The CDR3 coding sequence is TGCGCCAGCAGCCGAAGCGATTATAATGAAAAACTGTTTTTT. Translated: CASSRSDYNEKLFF. The chain employs TRBV5-1 and TRBJ1-4; D call uncertain. The germline CDR1 and CDR2 sequences are SGHRS and YFSETQ. The CDR3 is made up of 14 amino acids. V was shortened by 4 bases and J by 4 bases, with 11 bases between the two germline ends.

The V and J genes are TRBV7-2 and TRBJ2-2, with D maybe TRBD2 (6 bases). Germline lookup yields CDR1 SGHTA and CDR2 FQGNSA. The length of the CDR3 is 13 residues. Trimming took off 6 bases at V and 7 bases at J, with 12 bases between the two ends. CDR3 in amino acids: CASRLPGVGELFF. The CDR3 coding sequence is TGTGCCAGCAGGCTACCGGGGGTCGGGGAGCTGTTTTTT.

The V call is TRBV9, the J call TRBJ2-1, with D unresolved. CDR1 is SGDLS and CDR2 is YYNGEE in the germline V gene. The CDR3 consists of 14 residues. The V gene lost 2 bases and the J gene lost 8 bases, with 14 bases spanning the gap. The CDR3 DNA sequence: TGTGCCAGCAGCGTCGGTGAGTTTCCGGATGAGCAGTTCTTC. It encodes CASSVGEFPDEQFF.

V and J are TRBV6-6 and TRBJ1-1; 8 bases are shared with TRBD1. CDR1 is MNHNY, CDR2 SVGAGI, per germline (reference sequence). V lost 0 bases, J lost 10 bases, and 1 base stayed unmatched. The CDR3 length is 12 residues. CDR3 nucleotides: TGTGCCAGCAGTTACTCTACAGGGGGAGCTTTCTTT. This codes for CASSYSTGGAFF.

The chain links TRBV7-3 to TRBJ2-1, with D uncertain. The CDR3 sequence is 15 residues long. Germline lookup yields CDR1 SGHTA and CDR2 FQGTGA. Trimming stripped 5 bases from V and 1 base from J, with 12 bases between. The CDR3 loop is CASSPGPLSYNEQFF. The DNA for the CDR3 is TGTGCCAGCAGCCCTGGGCCACTATCCTACAATGAGCAGTTCTTC. Drawing the rest from reference TRBV7-3 and TRBJ2-1, the complete variable domain is GAGVSQTPSNKVTEKGKYVELRCDPISGHTALYWYRQSLGQGPEFLIYFQGTGAADDSGLPNDRFFAVRPEGSVSTLKIQRTERGDSAVYLCASSPGPLSYNEQFFGPGTRLTVL.

The chain couples TRBV19 to TRBJ1-4, with 7 bases aligning to TRBD1. Germline V lookup: CDR1 LNHDA, CDR2 SQIVND (reference sequence). The CDR3 length is 22 residues. Trimming cost V 11 bases and J 0 bases; bases outside gene matches: 30. The DNA for the CDR3 is TGTGCCGGTTACCCAGTAGTACCGAGCGCCGAGGACAGGCCTGCAACTAATGAAAAACTGTTTTTT. Translating gives CAGYPVVPSAEDRPATNEKLFF. Full variable domain (outside the CDR3, taken from reference TRBV19 and TRBJ1-4): DGGITQSPKYLFRKEGQNVTLSCEQNLNHDAMYWYRQDPGQGLRLIYYSQIVNDFQKGDIAEGYSVSREKKESFPLTVTSAQKNPTAFYLCAGYPVVPSAEDRPATNEKLFFGSGTQLSVL.

The chain uses TRBV9 and TRBJ1-1, with D uncertain. The CDR3 consists of 15 residues. Trimming removed 4 bases at V and 1 base at J, with 14 bases between. CDR1 is SGDLS and CDR2 is YYNGEE in the germline V gene. CDR3 residues: CASSSREFSNTEAFF. CDR3 coding DNA: TGTGCCAGCAGCTCCCGGGAGTTTTCGAACACTGAAGCTTTCTTT.